This is a list of T cell receptor beta chains from one sample in a study of blood T cell repertoires in COVID-19. TCRdb's copy holds only in-frame clones and misses some; the assay was immunoSEQ multiplex PCR. The repertoire has roughly 300,000 clones, roughly 82% of them found once; the top ten carry around 1.6%. Material: peripheral blood. These receptors all stem from a woman between 45 and 60 years old with acute or convalescent COVID-19. Each CDR3 is given with its conserved first and last residue.

CDR3aa: CASSPLGTSAGNEQFF; v_gene: TRBV18; j_gene: TRBJ2-1
CDR3aa: CASSLMVGQEAFF; v_gene: TRBV5-1; j_gene: TRBJ1-1
CDR3aa: CASSTTSGRVNEQFF; v_gene: TRBV7-2; j_gene: TRBJ2-1
CDR3aa: CASSSGRGSYEQYF; v_gene: TRBV7-2; j_gene: TRBJ2-7
CDR3aa: CASSLMGGGDTQYF; v_gene: TRBV7-2; j_gene: TRBJ2-3
CDR3aa: CASSFRGGSGNTIYF; v_gene: TRBV27; j_gene: TRBJ1-3
CDR3aa: CASSGQGPTYEQYF; v_gene: TRBV5-1; j_gene: TRBJ2-7
CDR3aa: CASSVVAGSYEQYF; v_gene: TRBV9; j_gene: TRBJ2-7
CDR3aa: CASSPSGPSGPLRQYF; v_gene: TRBV7-6; j_gene: TRBJ2-7
CDR3aa: CASSQPWAITNEKLFF; v_gene: TRBV4-1; j_gene: TRBJ1-4
CDR3aa: CATSSPETNTEAFF; v_gene: TRBV24-1; j_gene: TRBJ1-1